This section outlines one T cell receptor beta chain sequence together with its context. The antigen remains undetermined. The entry originates in a study of T cells after yellow fever vaccination. General study findings and limits: Re-detected after boosting: most primary clones, 96% of CD4 and about 90% of CD8. Abundant clonotypes (contaminants from the bulk population) could be present in FACS-sorted repertoires. It was the secondary response that reached its peak faster, day 5 versus 15, but it was weaker.

V lost 5 bases and J 7 bases, leaving 17 bases between the germline ends. There are 14 residues in the CDR3. The germline CDR1 and CDR2 sequences are DFQATT and SNEGSKA (reference sequence). TCRdb processed the 5' RACE reads anew with MiXCR; each CDR3 protein has one entry. The sample has approximately 600,000 distinct CDR3 sequences, roughly an eighth seen once. Sequenced material: PBMCs, taken on the day of the yellow fever booster vaccination. This chain uses TRBV20-1 with TRBJ2-2; TRBD2 is a possible D gene (6 bases). The clonotype originates from a man aged 25-40 years who received the YFV17D yellow fever vaccine. CDR3 region: CSAVTSLAGGELFF. In DNA, the CDR3 is TGCAGTGCTGTAACTAGCCTGGCGGGCGGGGAGCTGTTTTTT.